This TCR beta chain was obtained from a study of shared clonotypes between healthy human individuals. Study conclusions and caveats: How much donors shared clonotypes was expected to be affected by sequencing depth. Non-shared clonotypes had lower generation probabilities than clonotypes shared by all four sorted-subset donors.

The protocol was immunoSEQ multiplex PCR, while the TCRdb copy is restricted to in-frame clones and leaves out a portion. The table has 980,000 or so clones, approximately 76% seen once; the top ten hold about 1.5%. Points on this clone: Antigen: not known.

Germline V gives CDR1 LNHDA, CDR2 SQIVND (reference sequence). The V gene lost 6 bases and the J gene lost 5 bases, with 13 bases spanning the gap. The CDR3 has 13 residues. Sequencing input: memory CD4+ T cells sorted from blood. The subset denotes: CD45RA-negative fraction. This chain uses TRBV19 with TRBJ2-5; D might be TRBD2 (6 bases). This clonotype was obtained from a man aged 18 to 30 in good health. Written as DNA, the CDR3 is TGTGCCAGTAGCCGCGGGGTAATCGAGACCCAGTACTTC. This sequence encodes CASSRGVIETQYF.